This TCR beta chain was captured by sequencing in a study of Graves' ophthalmopathy and Graves' hyperthyroidism. Study-wide findings and caveats: Discrimination between ophthalmopathy and stable hyperthyroidism by a 13-signature model showed about 88% sensitivity and about 80% specificity. The authors also found most expanded thyroid clonotypes above 0.001 frequency in blood.

This clonotype was picked up many times. Its antigen is still unknown. Amplification from RNA transcripts yielded the TCR beta CDR3 regions. A first-round RT-PCR used HTBI primers, followed by a second-round multiplex PCR. MiXCR was run by TCRdb on the multiplex PCR reads, yielding one entry per CDR3 protein. The table has 350,000 to 450,000 distinct CDR3 sequences, roughly 21% seen once. The CDR3 spans 13 residues. Deletions cut 8 bases from V and 4 bases from J, with 14 bases between. From germline, CDR1 is SGHAT and CDR2 FQNNGV. Aged 18 to 65, the patients with hyperthyroidism had under 2 months' duration and were newly diagnosed. Clinical symptoms, serum thyroxine, TRAb, thyroid ultrasound and orbital computed tomography formed the basis of diagnosis.

The specimen sequenced was peripheral blood. The sequence came from a woman aged 18-30 years with stable Graves' hyperthyroidism. The chain uses TRBV11-2 and TRBJ1-1; tentative D call: TRBD1 (6 bases). As DNA, the CDR3 is TGTGCCAGCCGCAAGGGGGTAGGCACTGAAGCTTTCTTT. This gives the protein CASRKGVGTEAFF.